A single sample is the source of the 7 T cell receptor beta chains below, sequenced in a study of regulatory T cells in long-lasting Graves disease. To make TCR beta libraries, researchers used iRepertoire HTBI primers and Arm-PCR of CDR3 regions. MiXCR, run by TCRdb on the multiplex PCR reads, gives a single entry per CDR3 protein. The profile covers around 450,000 distinct CDR3 sequences, with roughly 21% appearing a single time and approximately 6.4% taken by the ten largest. Time point specified: persistent/refractory GD, antithyroid drugs over 5 years with positive TRAb. RNA isolated from PBMCs was used to make the TCR library. Sequenced material: peripheral blood mononuclear cells (PBMCs), taken when the disease was refractory, from a patient treated with antithyroid drugs. The receptors originated from a female donor with Graves disease.

This clonotype was found a few times. The V call is TRBV28, the J call TRBJ2-5; D gene ambiguous. The CDR3 has 14 amino acids. V was clipped by 7 bases and J by 1 base, with 13 bases between them. Looked up from germline, CDR1 is MDHEN and CDR2 is SYDVKM. CDR3 amino acids: CASIGWGIQETQYF. The DNA for the CDR3 is TGTGCCAGCATAGGTTGGGGAATCCAAGAGACCCAGTACTTC.

This clonotype was counted a few times. This sequence joins TRBV29-1 and TRBJ1-4; D may be TRBD1 (6 bases). This CDR3 is built from 16 residues. V lost 0 bases and J lost 9, with 20 bases in between. Per germline, CDR1 SQVTM and CDR2 ANQGSEA. The CDR3 bases are TGCAGCGTTGAAGAAGGGGTAGCGGACAGTCGGAAAAAACTGTTTTTT. It encodes CSVEEGVADSRKKLFF.

This clonotype appeared many times. The CDR3 sequence: CASSGERGKYF. The CDR3 DNA reads as TGTGCCAGCAGTGGTGAAAGGGGAAAGTACTTC. V is TRBV2 and J is TRBJ2-7; possible D gene TRBD1, 5 bases. The germline V gene encodes CDR1 SNHLY and CDR2 FYNNEI. The CDR3 has 11 amino acids. V was pared by 4 bases and J by 11 bases, with 12 bases between.

As to this clonotype: This may be a read error: a much more frequent sequence differs by one nucleotide. The chain has TRBV11-2 and TRBJ2-4; D gene uncertain. The CDR3 has 17 amino acids. Germline V gene sequence: CDR1 SGHAT, CDR2 FQNNGV. The CDR3 nucleotides read TGTGCCAGCAGCCACCCGCTAAACACCATAGCCAAAAACGTTCAGTACTTC. It translates to CASSHPLNTIAKNVQYF.

This clonotype was counted at least ten times. The rearrangement uses TRBV12-3 or TRBV12-4 and TRBJ2-7; D assignment may be TRBD1 or TRBD2 (5 bases each). CDR3 length: 17 residues. Trimming took 9 bases from V and 3 from J, leaving 27 bases between them. Here the CDR3 reads CARWQFADGAGNYEQYF. The CDR3 nucleotides read TGTGCCAGGTGGCAGTTTGCCGACGGGGCAGGGAACTACGAGCAGTACTTC.

The CDR3 is CASSFGLAGEIYNEQFF. Here the CDR3 DNA reads TGTGCCAGCAGCTTCGGACTAGCGGGAGAGATTTACAATGAGCAGTTCTTC. The chain employs TRBV7-2 and TRBJ2-1, with 13 bases matching TRBD2. Germline V gene lookup returns CDR1 SGHTA and CDR2 FQGNSA. There are 17 residues in the CDR3. Unmatched junction bases numbered 6, after V lost 3 bases and J lost 4 bases.

This clonotype was seen many times. The CDR3 sequence: CASSVGQGNYEQYF. The DNA for the CDR3 is TGTGCCAGCAGCGTCGGACAGGGCAACTACGAGCAGTACTTC. The rearrangement links TRBV11-1 to TRBJ2-7; 8 bases agree with TRBD1. Trimming at V came to 5 bases and at J to 3 bases, leaving 6 bases not matched to a gene. The CDR3 extends over 14 amino acids. Looked up from germline, CDR1 is SGHAT and CDR2 is FQDESV (reference sequence).